The 14 T cell receptor beta chains below all came from one sample that was sequenced in a study of T cell responses to AZD1222 COVID-19 vaccine. The protocol was immunoSEQ multiplex PCR, while the TCRdb copy is restricted to in-frame clones and leaves out a portion. The table shows approximately 300,000 clones, with 94% occurring only once. The source was peripheral blood, collected 28 days after the second AZD1222 dose. These receptors originate from an adult who received the AZD1222 COVID-19 vaccine.

The chain has TRBV9 and TRBJ1-4; 8 bases are a match to TRBD1. The germline gives CDR1 SGDLS, CDR2 YYNGEE. The V and J ends lost 4 bases and 8 bases, in that order; junction bases with no gene match: 10. There are 15 residues in the CDR3. The CDR3 here is CASSPRPGGWEKLFF. In DNA form, the CDR3 reads TGTGCCAGCAGCCCACGCCCAGGGGGCTGGGAAAAACTGTTTTTT.

The rearrangement uses TRBV18 and TRBJ1-5, with 11 bases identical to TRBD1. V lost 6 bases to trimming and J lost 2 bases; unmatched junction nucleotides: 9. Germline V gene lookup returns CDR1 KGHSH and CDR2 LQKENI. The CDR3 runs 17 residues. CDR3 DNA: TGTGCCAGCTCGTCCGGGACAGGGGGTTTTGGCAATCAGCCCCAGCATTTT. It codes for CASSSGTGGFGNQPQHF.

The chain employs TRBV9 and TRBJ2-7; maybe TRBD2 (5 bases). The germline gives CDR1 SGDLS, CDR2 YYNGEE. This CDR3 has 13 amino acids. Between the trimmed V and J ends, which lost 4 bases and 4 bases, there was a span of 12 bases. The DNA of the CDR3 is TGTGCCAGCAGCCCCGGTTCGGGGTACGAGCAGTACTTC. Protein sequence: CASSPGSGYEQYF.

The chain uses TRBV5-5 and TRBJ2-2; 7 positions agree with TRBD2. The length of the CDR3 is 15 residues. Germline lookup yields CDR1 SGHKS and CDR2 YYEKEE (reference sequence). V shed 3 bases, J shed 1 base, and the junction held 3 bases outside the gene matches. CDR3 amino acids: CASSSPGGNTGELFF. In nucleotides, the CDR3 is TGTGCCAGCAGCTCCCCGGGGGGGAACACCGGGGAGCTGTTTTTT.

The chain carries TRBV3-1 (or the pseudogene TRBV3-2) and TRBJ2-7; D gene unclear. V was shortened by 8 bases and J by 4 bases, with 3 bases between the two germline ends. The CDR3 is 9 residues long. Germline V gene data show CDR1 as LGHDT and CDR2 as YNNKEL (reference sequence). The CDR3 bases are TGTGCCAGCGGTTACGAGCAGTACTTC. Translated, it gives CASGYEQYF.

The V gene is TRBV11-2, the J gene TRBJ2-7; D call uncertain. The CDR3 is 17 amino acids. CDR1 is SGHAT and CDR2 is FQNNGV in the germline V gene. The V end was cut by 2 bases, the J end by 5 bases, with 22 bases between. The CDR3 here is CASSLRIGTPSNHEQYF. The CDR3 DNA sequence: TGTGCCAGCAGCTTAAGGATCGGCACCCCGTCAAACCACGAGCAGTACTTC.

This chain joins TRBV9 and TRBJ2-3, with a tentative D call TRBD2 (5 bases). Germline assignment: CDR1 SGDLS and CDR2 YYNGEE. The CDR3 is made up of 16 amino acids. The V end was cut by 2 bases, the J end by 2 bases, with 15 bases between. CDR3 nucleotides: TGTGCCAGCAGCGTGCGTCCCGGGGAGTCCACAGATACGCAGTATTTT. Its protein product is CASSVRPGESTDTQYF. Variable domain in full (rest from reference TRBV9 and TRBJ2-3): DSGVTQTPKHLITATGQRVTLRCSPRSGDLSVYWYQQSLDQGLQFLIQYYNGEERAKGNILERFSAQQFPDLHSELNLSSLELGDSALYFCASSVRPGESTDTQYFGPGTRLTVL.

CDR3 DNA: TGTGCCAGCAGTCGACAGGGAGGTCAGCCCCAGCATTTT. Its protein is CASSRQGGQPQHF. The chain links TRBV12-3 or TRBV12-4 to TRBJ1-5; TRBD1 agrees at 7 bases. The CDR3 has 13 amino acids. The junction had 4 bases not matched to a gene; V was cut back by 5 bases and J by 6 bases.

This clone has a single count. The rearrangement joins TRBV9 to TRBJ2-1, with D tentatively TRBD2 (5 bases). There are 15 residues in the CDR3. V was shortened by 2 bases and J by 7 bases, with 16 bases between the two germline ends. CDR1 and CDR2 (germline): SGDLS, YYNGEE. The CDR3 loop reads CASSVSTSLVNEQFF. Written as DNA, the CDR3 is TGTGCCAGCAGCGTCAGCACTAGTCTGGTTAATGAGCAGTTCTTC.

This clone was observed a few times. Other DNA sequences within the sample encode an identical CDR3. The rearrangement joins TRBV3-1 (or the pseudogene TRBV3-2) to TRBJ2-5; 8 nucleotides match TRBD2. This CDR3 is built from 18 residues. V dropped 0 bases and J dropped 4; count of bases not matched to a gene: 13. The germline V gene has CDR1 LGHDT and CDR2 YNNKEL (reference sequence). The CDR3 DNA follows: TGTGCCAGCAGCCAAGATGGGGGTCCGGGGGGGCCTCGAGAGACCCAGTACTTC. Encoded protein: CASSQDGGPGGPRETQYF.

The genes are TRBV5-6 and TRBJ1-5; D is perhaps TRBD1 (5 bases). Germline V lookup: CDR1 SGHDT, CDR2 YYEEEE. The V and J ends lost 4 bases and 1 base respectively, with 12 bases between them. The CDR3 is 15 residues long. The CDR3 sequence: CASSLRGGSNQPQHF. For the CDR3, the DNA is TGTGCCAGCAGCCTCCGGGGGGGGAGCAATCAGCCCCAGCATTTT.

This chain joins TRBV7-9 and TRBJ2-5; D unresolved. Trimming shortened V by 3 bases and J by 5 bases, and 4 bases separated the two germline ends. The CDR3 runs to 11 residues. Germline CDR1 is SEHNR and CDR2 is FQNEAQ (reference sequence). The CDR3 is CASSFSETQYF. CDR3 bases: TGTGCCAGCAGCTTTTCCGAGACCCAGTACTTC. The whole variable domain, filled in from reference TRBV7-9 and TRBJ2-5, reads DTGVSQNPRHKITKRGQNVTFRCDPISEHNRLYWYRQTLGQGPEFLTYFQNEAQLEKSRLLSDRFSAERPKGSFSTLEIQRTEQGDSAMYLCASSFSETQYFGPGTRLLVL.

This chain connects TRBV19 to TRBJ1-1; TRBD1 might be the D (6 bases). This CDR3 comprises 14 residues. Germline V gene lookup returns CDR1 LNHDA and CDR2 SQIVND (reference sequence). The V gene lost 6 bases and the J gene lost 1 base, with 12 bases spanning the gap. CDR3 loop: CASSNRVGNTEAFF. CDR3 bases: TGTGCCAGTAGCAACAGGGTTGGGAACACTGAAGCTTTCTTT.

The CDR3 loop is CASSLAGPEGNQPQHF. The CDR3 bases are TGTGCCAGCAGCTTAGCGGGTCCAGAAGGCAATCAGCCCCAGCATTTT. This chain uses TRBV7-2 with TRBJ1-5; D is unresolved. Germline V CDR1 and CDR2: SGHTA, FQGNSA. V lost 0 bases and J 2 bases, leaving 11 bases between the germline ends. CDR3 size: 16 residues.